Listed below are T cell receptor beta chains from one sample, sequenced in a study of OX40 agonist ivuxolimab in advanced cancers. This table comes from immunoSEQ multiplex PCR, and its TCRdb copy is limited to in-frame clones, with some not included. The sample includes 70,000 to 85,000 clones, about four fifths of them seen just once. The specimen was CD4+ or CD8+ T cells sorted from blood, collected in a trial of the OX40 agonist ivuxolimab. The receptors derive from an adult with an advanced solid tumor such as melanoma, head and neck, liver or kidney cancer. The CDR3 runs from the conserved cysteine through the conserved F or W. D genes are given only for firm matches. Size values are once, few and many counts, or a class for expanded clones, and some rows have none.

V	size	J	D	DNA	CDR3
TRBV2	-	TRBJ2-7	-	TGTGCCAGCAGTGCCCGGACAGCTAGCTCCTACGAGCAGTACTTC	CASSARTASSYEQYF
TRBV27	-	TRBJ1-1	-	TGTGCCAGCAAAGTAAGGGGAGAGAACACTGAAGCTTTCTTT	CASKVRGENTEAFF
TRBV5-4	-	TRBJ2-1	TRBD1	TGTGCCAGCAGCTTTACCGGGACAGGGTACCACAATGAGCAGTTCTTC	CASSFTGTGYHNEQFF
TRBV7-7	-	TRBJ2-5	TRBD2	TGTGCCAGCAGCACGGGACTAGCGGGGCGAGAGACCCAGTACTTC	CASSTGLAGRETQYF
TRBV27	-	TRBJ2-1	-	TGTGCCAGCAGTTTTTTCCCTAGCTATTCCCCCGAGCAGTTCTTC	CASSFFPSYSPEQFF
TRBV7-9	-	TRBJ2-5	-	TGTGCCAGCAGCGGACTGACTGGAGAGACCCAGTACTTC	CASSGLTGETQYF
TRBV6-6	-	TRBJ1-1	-	TGTGCCAGCAGTGAGACAGTGAACACTGAAGCTTTCTTT	CASSETVNTEAFF
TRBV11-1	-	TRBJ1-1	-	TGTGCCAGCACCCGGGATAGGAGCACTGAAGCTTTCTTT	CASTRDRSTEAFF
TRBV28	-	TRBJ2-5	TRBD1	TGTGCCAGCAGTTTAGTTGGCGGGACAGGGGCCCAAGAGACCCAGTACTTC	CASSLVGGTGAQETQYF
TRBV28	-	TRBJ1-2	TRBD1	TGTGCCAGCAGTTCCGGGACAGGGCTCTATGGCTACACCTTC	CASSSGTGLYGYTF
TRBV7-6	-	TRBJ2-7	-	TGTGCCAGCAGCTTAGACAGGACTTCCTACGAGCAGTACTTC	CASSLDRTSYEQYF
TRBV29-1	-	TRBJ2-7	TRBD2	TGCAGCGTTGAAGGACTAGCGGGGACGACCTACGAGCAGTACTTC	CSVEGLAGTTYEQYF
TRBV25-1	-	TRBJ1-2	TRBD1	TGTGCCAGCAGTGAAGCTCGGACAGGGGGCTTTGGCTACACCTTC	CASSEARTGGFGYTF
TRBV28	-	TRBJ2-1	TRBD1	TGTGCCAGCAGTTTTAACAGGGGCTCCTACAATGAGCAGTTCTTC	CASSFNRGSYNEQFF
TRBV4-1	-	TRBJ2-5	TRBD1	TGCGCCAGCAGCCAGGCGACAGGGGGGAGAGAGACCCAGTACTTC	CASSQATGGRETQYF
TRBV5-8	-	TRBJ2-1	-	TGTGCCAGCAGCGCCGGGACTCCCCCCGGCAATGAGCAGTTCTTC	CASSAGTPPGNEQFF
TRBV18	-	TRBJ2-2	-	TGTGCCAGCTCACCAGACGGACTCGCCGGGGAGCTGTTTTTT	CASSPDGLAGELFF
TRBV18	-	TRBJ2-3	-	TGTGCCAGCTCCCTCGGCGCGAACACAGATACGCAGTATTTT	CASSLGANTDTQYF
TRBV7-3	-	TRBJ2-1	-	TGTGCCAGCAGCTTAAGTTCAGACCACAATGAGCAGTTCTTC	CASSLSSDHNEQFF
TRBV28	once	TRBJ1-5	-	TGTGCCAGTTATAGCAATCAGCCCCAGCATTTT	CASYSNQPQHF
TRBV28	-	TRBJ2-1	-	TGTGCCAGCAGTTTAAAAGGACTACGGCCTTATGAGCAGTTCTTC	CASSLKGLRPYEQFF
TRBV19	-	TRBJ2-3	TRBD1	TGTGCCAGTAGTATAGGGACAGGGTACGATACGCAGTATTTT	CASSIGTGYDTQYF
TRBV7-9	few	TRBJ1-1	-	TGTGCCAGCAGCTTGGGGGGGGTGCAGGAGACGGAAGCTTTCTTT	CASSLGGVQETEAFF
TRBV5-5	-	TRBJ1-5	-	TGTGCCAGCAGCCAATACTCCCAGAGCAATCAGCCCCAGCATTTT	CASSQYSQSNQPQHF
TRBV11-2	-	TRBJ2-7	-	TGTGCCAGCAGCTCAAACAGGGACTCCTACGAGCAGTACTTC	CASSSNRDSYEQYF
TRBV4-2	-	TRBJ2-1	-	TGTGCCAGCAGCTCCAGCCCCTTCGATGAGCAGTTCTTC	CASSSSPFDEQFF
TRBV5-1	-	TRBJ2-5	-	TGCGCCAGCAGCTCTGGAACCCTTCCAGAGACCCAGTACTTC	CASSSGTLPETQYF